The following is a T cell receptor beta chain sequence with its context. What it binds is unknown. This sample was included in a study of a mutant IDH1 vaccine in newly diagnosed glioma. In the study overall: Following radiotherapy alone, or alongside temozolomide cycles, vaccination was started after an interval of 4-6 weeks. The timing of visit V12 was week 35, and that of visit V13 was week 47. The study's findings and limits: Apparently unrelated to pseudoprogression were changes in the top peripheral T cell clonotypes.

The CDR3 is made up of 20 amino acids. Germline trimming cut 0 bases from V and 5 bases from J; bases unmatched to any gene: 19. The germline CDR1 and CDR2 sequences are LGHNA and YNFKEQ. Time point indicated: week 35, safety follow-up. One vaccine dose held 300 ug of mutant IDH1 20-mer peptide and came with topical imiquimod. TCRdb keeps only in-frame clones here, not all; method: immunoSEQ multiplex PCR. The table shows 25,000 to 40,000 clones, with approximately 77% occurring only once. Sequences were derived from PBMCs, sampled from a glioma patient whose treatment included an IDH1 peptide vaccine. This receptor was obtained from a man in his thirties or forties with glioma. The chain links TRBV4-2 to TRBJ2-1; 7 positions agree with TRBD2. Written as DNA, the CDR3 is TGTGCCAGCAGCCAAGATTCTCGTCGGGGGGAGGGTGCCCCCCACAATGAGCAGTTCTTC. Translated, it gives CASSQDSRRGEGAPHNEQFF.